This T cell receptor beta chain stems from a study of T cell repertoires in cytomegalovirus infection. The overall study: Public signatures in TCR beta pointed to CMV infection and matching HLA type.

This clonotype appeared many times. The antigen is unknown. Study findings and constraints: Summed public TCR beta family frequency identified CMV carriers bearing the relevant HLA.

Germline CDR1 is SGHVS and CDR2 is FQNEAQ. The CDR3 covers 16 residues. Trimming at V came to 3 bases and at J to 2 bases, leaving 4 bases not matched to a gene. In TCRdb, the reads were re-called with MiXCR into one record per CDR3 protein. The sample contains roughly 500,000 distinct CDR3 sequences, about 39% of which appear only once. The clonotype originates from a human donor in good health (CMV status not recorded). Some clones in this sample may be carry-over from other donors' samples. The V and J genes are TRBV7-8 and TRBJ2-1; TRBD1 matches 10 bases. The sample here was cultured PBMCs, taken from culture after CMV antigen stimulation. CDR3 amino acids: CASSFPGQGTYNEQFF. The CDR3 DNA sequence: TGTGCCAGCAGCTTCCCGGGACAGGGGACCTACAATGAGCAGTTCTTC.